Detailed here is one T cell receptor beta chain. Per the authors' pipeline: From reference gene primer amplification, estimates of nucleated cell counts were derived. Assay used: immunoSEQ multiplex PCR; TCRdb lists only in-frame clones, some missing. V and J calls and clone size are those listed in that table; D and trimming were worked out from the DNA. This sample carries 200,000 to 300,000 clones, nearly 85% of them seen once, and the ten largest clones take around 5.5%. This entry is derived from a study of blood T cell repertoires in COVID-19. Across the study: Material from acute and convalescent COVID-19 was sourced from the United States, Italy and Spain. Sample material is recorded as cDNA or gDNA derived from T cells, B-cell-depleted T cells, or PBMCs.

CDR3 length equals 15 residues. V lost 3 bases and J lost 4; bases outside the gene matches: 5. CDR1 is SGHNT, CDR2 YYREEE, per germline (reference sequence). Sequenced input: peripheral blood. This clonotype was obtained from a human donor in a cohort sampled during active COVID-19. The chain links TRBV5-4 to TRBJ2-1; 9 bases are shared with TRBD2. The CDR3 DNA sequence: TGTGCCAGCAGCTCCACTAGCGGGCAATACAATGAGCAGTTCTTC. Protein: CASSSTSGQYNEQFF.